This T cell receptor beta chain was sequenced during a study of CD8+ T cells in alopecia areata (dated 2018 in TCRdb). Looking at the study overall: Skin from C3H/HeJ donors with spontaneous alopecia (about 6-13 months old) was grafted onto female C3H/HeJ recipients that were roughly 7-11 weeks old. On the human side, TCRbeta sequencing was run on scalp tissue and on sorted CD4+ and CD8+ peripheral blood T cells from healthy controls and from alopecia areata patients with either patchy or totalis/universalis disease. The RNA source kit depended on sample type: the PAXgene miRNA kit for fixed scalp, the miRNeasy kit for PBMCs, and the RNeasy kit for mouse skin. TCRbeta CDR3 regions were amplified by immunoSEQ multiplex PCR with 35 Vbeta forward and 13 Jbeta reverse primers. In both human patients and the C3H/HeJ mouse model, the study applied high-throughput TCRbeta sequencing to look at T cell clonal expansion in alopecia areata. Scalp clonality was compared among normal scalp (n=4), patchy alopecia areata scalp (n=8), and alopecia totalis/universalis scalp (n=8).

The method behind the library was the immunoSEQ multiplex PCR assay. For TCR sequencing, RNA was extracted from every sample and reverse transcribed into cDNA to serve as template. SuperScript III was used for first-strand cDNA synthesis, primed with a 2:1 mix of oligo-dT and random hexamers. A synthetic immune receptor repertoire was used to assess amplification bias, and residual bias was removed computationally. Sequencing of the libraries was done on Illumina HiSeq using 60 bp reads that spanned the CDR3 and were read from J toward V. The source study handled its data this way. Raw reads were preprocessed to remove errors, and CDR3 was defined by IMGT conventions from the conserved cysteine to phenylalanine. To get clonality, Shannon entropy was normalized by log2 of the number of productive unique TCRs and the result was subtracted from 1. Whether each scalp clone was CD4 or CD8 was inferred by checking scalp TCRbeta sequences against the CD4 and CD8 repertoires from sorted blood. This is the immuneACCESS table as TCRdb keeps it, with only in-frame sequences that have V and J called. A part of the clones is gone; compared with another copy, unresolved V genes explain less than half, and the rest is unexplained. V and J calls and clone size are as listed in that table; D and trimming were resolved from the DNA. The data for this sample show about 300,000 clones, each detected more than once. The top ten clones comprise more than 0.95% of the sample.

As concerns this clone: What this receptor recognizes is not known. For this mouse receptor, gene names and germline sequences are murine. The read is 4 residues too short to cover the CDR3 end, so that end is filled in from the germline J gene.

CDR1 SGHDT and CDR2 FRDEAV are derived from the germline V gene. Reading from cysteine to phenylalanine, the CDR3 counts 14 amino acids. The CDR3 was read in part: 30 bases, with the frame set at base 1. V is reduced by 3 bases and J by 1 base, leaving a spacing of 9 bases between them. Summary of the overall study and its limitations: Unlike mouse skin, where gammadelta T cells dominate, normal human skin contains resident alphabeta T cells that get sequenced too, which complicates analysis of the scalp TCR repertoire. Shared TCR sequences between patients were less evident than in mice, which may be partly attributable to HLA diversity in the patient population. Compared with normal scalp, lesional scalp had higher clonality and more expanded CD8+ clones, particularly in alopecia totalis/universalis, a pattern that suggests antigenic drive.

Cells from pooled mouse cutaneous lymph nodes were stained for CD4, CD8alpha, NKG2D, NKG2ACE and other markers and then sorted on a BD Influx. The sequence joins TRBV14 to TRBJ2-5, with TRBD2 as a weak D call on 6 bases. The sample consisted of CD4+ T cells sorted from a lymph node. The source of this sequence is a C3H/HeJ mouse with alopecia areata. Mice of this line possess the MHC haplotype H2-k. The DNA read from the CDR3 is TGTGCCAGCAGTTCCGGGACTTACCAAGAC. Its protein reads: CASSSGTYQD. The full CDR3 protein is CASSSGTYQDTQYF.